Below, one TCR beta chain is given with its context. This clonotype has a count of ten or more. Its antigen is unknown. No qualities accompany the bases; no much larger clone lies one base away. Receptor libraries were prepared by 5' RACE. TCRdb names Illumina HiSeq 2500 as the instrument used. A second PCR of roughly 7 to 11 cycles was performed with a sample-barcoded 5' primer and a J-beta primer mix. Each TCR beta cDNA molecule received a unique molecular identifier from a template-switch 5' adaptor carrying 12 random nucleotides. At least 2.5 million CDR3-containing paired-end reads were obtained from each sample. The Mint cDNA synthesis kit, primed by a TRBC-specific oligonucleotide, was used to synthesize first-strand cDNA from all RNA. Following uracil-DNA glycosylase treatment, all cDNA underwent a first 18-cycle PCR with the universal primers M1SS and BC2_uni_R. Processing in the source paper ran as follows. Each sample was normalized by randomly selecting 1 million high-quality reads, each carrying a distinct molecular identifier. Reads sharing molecular identifiers were discarded rather than binned into consensus sequences. MiTCR, set to a Q25 quality threshold and the strictest error-elimination algorithm, was used for CDR3 identification, clonotype clustering and error correction. A nonparametric unseen species model with Euler transformation was used to estimate lower-bound total TCR beta diversity. TCRdb passed the public sequencing reads through fastp at Q25 and MiXCR, retaining productive beta sequences. Each CDR3 protein gets just one entry, which takes the most common genes and DNA from the rows behind it. The V and J calls and clone size are TCRdb's, not the authors'. This sample gives roughly 2 million distinct CDR3 sequences in total; about 50% of them show up just once. The ten largest clones take up approximately 2.1% of the sample.

The donors were roughly 38 Caucasian individuals from Russia, aged roughly 6 to 90 years, who were systemically healthy. Each donor gave about 9.2 milliliters of peripheral blood, drawn into EDTA-treated Vacutainer tubes. Ficoll-Paque density-gradient centrifugation was used to isolate PBMCs, with at least 6.5 million per sample. Trizol reagent was used to extract total RNA from PBMCs, with at least 6 micrograms per sample. The percentages of naive CD45RAhigh/CD27high T cells were determined by flow cytometry on a PBMC aliquot from every donor. This sample was included in a study of blood T cells in healthy people across ages (dated by TCRdb to 2015 to 2017). For the wider study: In model experiments, template switching captured about one uniquely barcoded TCR beta cDNA molecule for every two T cells. To track age-related changes in TCR beta repertoire diversity, the study relied on deep sequencing normalized with unique cDNA molecular identifiers. The donors were split into four age groups: young (average 16 years), middle-aged (over 35), aged (62) and long-lived (over 75). The study analyzed two additional independent replicas of 1 million unique cDNA reads from the same blood draw for two donors, one aged 18 to 30 and one aged 80 or older. To avoid experimental bias, donors of different ages were distributed randomly across sequencing lanes. The paper as a whole reports these results and caveats: As age increased, observed TCR beta diversity per million T cells dropped in a roughly linear way, and a significant reduction was already evident by age 40. Compared with the aged group, the long-lived group had more naive CD4+ T cells, fewer expanded clones and increased TCR diversity, suggesting age selection. Estimates of total diversity based on one million sequenced T cells were regarded as lower bounds and as underestimates. There was a strong correlation between observed TCR beta diversity and the percentage of naive T cells measured by flow cytometry. Donor CMV infection status was unknown, potentially confounding age-related changes in expanded clonotypes. Since profiling was done on bulk unsorted PBMCs, naive and antigen-experienced compartments could not be conclusively compared.

The junction carries 3 bases between V and J, which are trimmed by 3 bases and 1 base respectively. CDR1 and CDR2 were assigned from the germline V gene (reference sequence) as MNHEY and SMNVEV. The CDR3 covers 12 residues, taking in both the cysteine and the phenylalanine. Solely the CDR3 DNA is kept, with 36 bases framed from the first base. The chain couples TRBV27 to TRBJ1-1, with the D gene call left open. The specimen sequenced was blood. The TCR was taken from a woman aged 40 to 50 in good health. The CDR3 reads as follows: CASSFRNTEAFF. The DNA reads as follows: TGTGCCAGCAGTTTTAGGAACACTGAAGCTTTCTTT.